This is a list of T cell receptor beta chains from one sample in a study of shared clonotypes between healthy human individuals. Only in-frame clones appear in the TCRdb table, and some are missing; sequencing was by immunoSEQ multiplex PCR. The data contain around 500,000 clones, around 79% of them singletons. Input material: PBMCs. The source of these receptors is a woman aged 40 to 50 in good health. Some clones in this sample may be carry-over from other donors' samples. Both conserved end residues are trimmed from each CDR3.

TRBJ2-1,TRBV5-4,ASSSSGSYNEQF
TRBJ2-3,TRBV19,ASSIDLPGQGPDTQY
TRBJ1-2,TRBV28,ASSFSSTVNYGYT
TRBJ2-2,TRBV11-1,ASSFGRGTGELF
TRBJ1-2,TRBV6-5,ASSQQGGGNYGYT
TRBJ2-4,TRBV6-1,ASSESWTGGRNIQY
TRBJ1-1,TRBV4-3,ASSTLLVGTEAF
TRBJ2-1,TRBV7-3,ASSLSRNGNEQF
TRBJ2-7,TRBV7-2,ASSSLPTTGQY
TRBJ1-1,TRBV30,AANRGPGTEAF
TRBJ2-3,TRBV29-1,SVVRAGVADTQY
TRBJ1-5,TRBV19,ASSIGRVSQPQH
TRBJ2-5,TRBV2,ASMVTFLGQETQY
TRBJ1-1,TRBV11-2,ASSRGLGGTEAF
TRBJ1-2,TRBV30,AWSPRVEVFGGYT
TRBJ1-1,TRBV7-4,ASSLGRQGFPEAF
TRBJ1-1,TRBV10-3,AISSTPTVNTEAF
TRBJ2-5,TRBV5-1,ASSFAGTGEETQY
TRBJ2-7,TRBV5-1,ASSLEGGASLIYEQY
TRBJ2-3,TRBV4-1,ASSLLADTQY
TRBJ1-5,TRBV2,ASSGTGGPYSNQPQH
TRBJ2-2,TRBV11-3,ASSPGVSTGELF